This T cell receptor (beta chain) derives from a study of T cell clonotyping in hematopoietic cell transplantation. Study conclusions and caveats: Broader posttransplant TCR repertoire diversity was predicted by graft donor and pretransplant recipient Inverse Simpson Index values. Pathologically expanded recipient clonotypes increased progressively from day 30 to day 180 as diversity fell. No sorting was done, leaving CD4 and CD8 contributions mixed.

TCRdb's table, derived via immunoSEQ multiplex PCR, lists solely in-frame clones and lacks some. The repertoire holds roughly 44,000 clones, around 96% seen once, with 0.75% to 1% in the top ten. Of note for this clone: Its antigen is unidentified.

This CDR3 is 14 amino acids long. V lost 2 bases and J 0 bases, leaving 5 bases between the germline ends. The germline CDR1 and CDR2 sequences are ENHRY and SYGVKD. Sequenced: peripheral blood mononuclear cells. The clonotype comes from a man aged 25-45 years in good health. Some clones in this sample may be carry-over from other donors' samples. The chain is built from TRBV10-3 and TRBJ1-3; D gene unclear. CDR3 region: CAISEASSGNTIYF. CDR3 DNA: TGTGCCATCAGTGAGGCTAGCTCTGGAAACACCATATATTTT.